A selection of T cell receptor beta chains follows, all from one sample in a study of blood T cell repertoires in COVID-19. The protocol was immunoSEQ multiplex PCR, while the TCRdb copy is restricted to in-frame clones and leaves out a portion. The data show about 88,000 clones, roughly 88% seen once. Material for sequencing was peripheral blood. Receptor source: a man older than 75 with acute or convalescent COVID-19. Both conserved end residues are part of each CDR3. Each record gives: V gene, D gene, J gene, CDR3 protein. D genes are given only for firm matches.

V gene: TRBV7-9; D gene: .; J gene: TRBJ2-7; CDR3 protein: CASSLSQITYEQYF
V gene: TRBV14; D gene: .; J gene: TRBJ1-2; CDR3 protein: CASSQEVASYGYTF
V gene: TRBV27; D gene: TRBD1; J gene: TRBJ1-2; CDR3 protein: CASGGQGENNYGYTF
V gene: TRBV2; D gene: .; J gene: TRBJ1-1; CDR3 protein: CASSKSSTEAFF
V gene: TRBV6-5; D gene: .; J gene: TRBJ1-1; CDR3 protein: CASSLVAGNTEAFF
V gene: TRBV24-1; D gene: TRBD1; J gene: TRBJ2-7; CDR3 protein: CATSDPRTGGRQYF
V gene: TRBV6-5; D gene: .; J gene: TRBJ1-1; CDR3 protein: CASQFSRGGNTEAFF
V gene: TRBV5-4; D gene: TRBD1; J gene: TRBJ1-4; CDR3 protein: CASSYGTAPNEKLFF
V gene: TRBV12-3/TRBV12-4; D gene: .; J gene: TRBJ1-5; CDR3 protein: CASRGGSGQPQHF
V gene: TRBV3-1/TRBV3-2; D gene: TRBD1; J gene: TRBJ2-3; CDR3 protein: CASSRGQGADTQYF
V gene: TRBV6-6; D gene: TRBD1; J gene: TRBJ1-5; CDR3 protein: CASTLTGAGNQPQHF
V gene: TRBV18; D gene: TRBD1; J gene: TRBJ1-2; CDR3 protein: CASSGTDSSGYTF
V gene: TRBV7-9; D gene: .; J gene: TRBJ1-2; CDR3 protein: CASSRRYAGFYGYTF
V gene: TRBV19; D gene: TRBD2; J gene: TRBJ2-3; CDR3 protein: CASSTPGTRRLTDTQYF
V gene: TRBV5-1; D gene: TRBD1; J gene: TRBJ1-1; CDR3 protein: CASSSTGGNTEAFF
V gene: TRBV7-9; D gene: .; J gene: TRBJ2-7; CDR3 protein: CASSRGLPYEQYF
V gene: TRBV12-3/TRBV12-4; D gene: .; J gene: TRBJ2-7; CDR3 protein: CASSFSGDEQYF
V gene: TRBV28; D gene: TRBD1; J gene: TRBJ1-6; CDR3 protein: CASSLGTGSPAPLHF
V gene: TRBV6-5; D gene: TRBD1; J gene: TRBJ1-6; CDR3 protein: CASRTGEDSPLHF
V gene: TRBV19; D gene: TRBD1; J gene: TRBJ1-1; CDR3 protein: CASSITGGTEAFF
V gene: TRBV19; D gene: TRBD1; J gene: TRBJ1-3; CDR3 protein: CASALSGQLSGNTIYF
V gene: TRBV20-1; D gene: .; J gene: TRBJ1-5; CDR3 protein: CSASLQDSNQPQHF
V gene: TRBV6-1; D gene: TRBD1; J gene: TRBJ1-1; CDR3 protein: CASSVGRGRDRGSYTEAFF
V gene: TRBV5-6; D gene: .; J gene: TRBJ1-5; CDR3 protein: CASSTERRQPQHF
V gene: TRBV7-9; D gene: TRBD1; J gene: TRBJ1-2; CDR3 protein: CASTRAGGEGYTF
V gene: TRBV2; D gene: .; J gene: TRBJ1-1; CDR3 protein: CASSVEDSVTEAFF
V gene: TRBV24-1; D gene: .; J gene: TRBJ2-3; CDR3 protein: CATSDLPGRTASEDTQYF
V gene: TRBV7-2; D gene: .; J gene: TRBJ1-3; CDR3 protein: CASSTEGIGNTIYF
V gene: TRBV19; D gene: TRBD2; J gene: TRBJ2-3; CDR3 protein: CASSAELASSTDTQYF
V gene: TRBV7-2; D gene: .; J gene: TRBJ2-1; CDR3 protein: CASIIGGAAYNEQFF
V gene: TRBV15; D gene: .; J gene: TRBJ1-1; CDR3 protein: CATSRDLGAATEAFF
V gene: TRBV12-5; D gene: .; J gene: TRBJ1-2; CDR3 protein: CASGLGDRFFNYGYTF
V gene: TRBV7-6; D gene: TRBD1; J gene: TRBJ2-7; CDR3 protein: CASSRGQGESYEQYF
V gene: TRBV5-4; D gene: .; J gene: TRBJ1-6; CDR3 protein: CASKVSGGMNSPLHF
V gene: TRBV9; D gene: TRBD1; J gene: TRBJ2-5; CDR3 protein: CASSERTGSGETQYF
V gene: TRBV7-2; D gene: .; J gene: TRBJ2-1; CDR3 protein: CASSFASASPYNEQFF
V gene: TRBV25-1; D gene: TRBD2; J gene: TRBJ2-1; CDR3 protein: CASREAGRDEQFF
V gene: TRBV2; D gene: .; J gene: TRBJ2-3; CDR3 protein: CASERNTQYF
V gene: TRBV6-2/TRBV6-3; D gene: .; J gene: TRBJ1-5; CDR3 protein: CASSYGEGWNQPQHF